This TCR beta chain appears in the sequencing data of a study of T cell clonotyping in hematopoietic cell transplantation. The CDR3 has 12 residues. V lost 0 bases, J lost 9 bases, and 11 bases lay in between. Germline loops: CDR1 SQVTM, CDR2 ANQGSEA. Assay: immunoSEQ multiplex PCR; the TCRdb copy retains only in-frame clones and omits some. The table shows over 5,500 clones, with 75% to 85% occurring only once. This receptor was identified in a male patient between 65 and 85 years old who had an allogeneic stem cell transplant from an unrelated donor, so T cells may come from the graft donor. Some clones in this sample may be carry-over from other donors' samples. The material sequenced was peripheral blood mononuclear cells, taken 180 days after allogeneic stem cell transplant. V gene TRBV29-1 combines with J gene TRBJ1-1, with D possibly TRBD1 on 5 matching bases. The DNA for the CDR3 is TGCAGCGTTGAAGATCAAGGGGTTAAAGCTTTCTTT. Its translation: CSVEDQGVKAFF.